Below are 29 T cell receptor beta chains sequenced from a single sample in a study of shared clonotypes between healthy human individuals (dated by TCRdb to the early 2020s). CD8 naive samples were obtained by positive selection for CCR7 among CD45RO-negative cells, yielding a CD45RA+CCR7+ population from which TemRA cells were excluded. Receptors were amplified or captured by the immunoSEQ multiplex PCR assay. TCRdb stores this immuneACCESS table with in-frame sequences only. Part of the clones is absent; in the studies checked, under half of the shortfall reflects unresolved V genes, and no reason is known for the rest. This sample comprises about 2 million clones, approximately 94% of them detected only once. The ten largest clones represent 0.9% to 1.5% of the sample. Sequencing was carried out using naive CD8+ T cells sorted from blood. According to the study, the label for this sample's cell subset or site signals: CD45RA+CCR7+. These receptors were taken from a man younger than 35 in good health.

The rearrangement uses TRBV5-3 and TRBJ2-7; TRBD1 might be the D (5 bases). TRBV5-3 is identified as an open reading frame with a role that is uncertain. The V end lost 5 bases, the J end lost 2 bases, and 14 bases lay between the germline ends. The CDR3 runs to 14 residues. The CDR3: CARRRPQGTYEQYF. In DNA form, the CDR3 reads TGTGCCAGAAGGCGACCCCAGGGAACCTACGAGCAGTACTTC.

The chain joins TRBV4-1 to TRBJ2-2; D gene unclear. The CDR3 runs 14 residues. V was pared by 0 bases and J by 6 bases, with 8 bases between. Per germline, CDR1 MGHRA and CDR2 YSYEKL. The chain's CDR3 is CASSQERLSGELFF. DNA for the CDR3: TGCGCCAGCAGCCAAGAGAGGCTATCCGGGGAGCTGTTTTTT.

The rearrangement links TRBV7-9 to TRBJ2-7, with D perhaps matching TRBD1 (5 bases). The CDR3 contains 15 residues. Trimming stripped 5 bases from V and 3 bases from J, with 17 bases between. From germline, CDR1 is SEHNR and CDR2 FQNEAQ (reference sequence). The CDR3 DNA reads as TGTGCCAGCAGCAACGGCAGGGAAACGGGCTACGAGCAGTACTTC. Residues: CASSNGRETGYEQYF. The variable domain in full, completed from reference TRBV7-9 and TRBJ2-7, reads DTGVSQNPRHKITKRGQNVTFRCDPISEHNRLYWYRQTLGQGPEFLTYFQNEAQLEKSRLLSDRFSAERPKGSFSTLEIQRTEQGDSAMYLCASSNGRETGYEQYFGPGTRLTVT.

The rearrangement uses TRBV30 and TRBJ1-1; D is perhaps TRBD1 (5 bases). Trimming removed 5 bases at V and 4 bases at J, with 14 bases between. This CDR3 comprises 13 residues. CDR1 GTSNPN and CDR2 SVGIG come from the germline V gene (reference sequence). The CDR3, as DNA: TGTGCCTGGGCTTATACGAGGGGCACTGAAGCTTTCTTT. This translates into CAWAYTRGTEAFF.

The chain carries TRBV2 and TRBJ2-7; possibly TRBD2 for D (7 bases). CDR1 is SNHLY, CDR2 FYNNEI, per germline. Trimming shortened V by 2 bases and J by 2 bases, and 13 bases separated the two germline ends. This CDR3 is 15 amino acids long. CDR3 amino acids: CASSERGGPTYEQYF. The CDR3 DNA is TGTGCCAGCAGTGAAAGGGGGGGACCTACCTACGAGCAGTACTTC.

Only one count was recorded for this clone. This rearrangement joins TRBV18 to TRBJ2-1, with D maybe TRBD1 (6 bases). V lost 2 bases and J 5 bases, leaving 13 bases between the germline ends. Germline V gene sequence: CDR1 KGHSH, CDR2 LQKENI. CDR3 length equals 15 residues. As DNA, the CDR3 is TGTGCCAGCTCACCAACGGGCTGGGACAACAATGAGCAGTTCTTC. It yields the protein CASSPTGWDNNEQFF.

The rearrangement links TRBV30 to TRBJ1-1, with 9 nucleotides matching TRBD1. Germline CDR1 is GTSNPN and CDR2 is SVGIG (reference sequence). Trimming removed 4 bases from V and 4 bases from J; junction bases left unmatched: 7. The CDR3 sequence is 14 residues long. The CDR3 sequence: CAWTLTGGSTEAFF. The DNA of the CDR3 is TGTGCCTGGACCCTGACAGGGGGGAGCACTGAAGCTTTCTTT.

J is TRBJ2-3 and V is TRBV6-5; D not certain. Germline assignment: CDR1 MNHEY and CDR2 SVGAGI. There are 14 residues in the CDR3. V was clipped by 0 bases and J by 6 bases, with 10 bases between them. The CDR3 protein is CASSYSASADTQYF. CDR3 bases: TGTGCCAGCAGTTACTCGGCCAGCGCGGATACGCAGTATTTT.

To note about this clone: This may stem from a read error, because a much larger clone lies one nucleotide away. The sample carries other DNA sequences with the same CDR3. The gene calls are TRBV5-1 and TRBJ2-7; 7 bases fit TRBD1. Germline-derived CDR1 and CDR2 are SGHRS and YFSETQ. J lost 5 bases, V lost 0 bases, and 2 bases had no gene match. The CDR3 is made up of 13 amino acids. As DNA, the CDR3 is TGCGCCAGCAGCTTGGGACAGGGCAACGAGCAGTACTTC. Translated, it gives CASSLGQGNEQYF. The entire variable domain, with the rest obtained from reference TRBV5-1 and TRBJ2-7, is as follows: KAGVTQTPRYLIKTRGQQVTLSCSPISGHRSVSWYQQTPGQGLQFLFEYFSETQRNKGNFPGRFSGRQFSNSRSEMNVSTLELGDSALYLCASSLGQGNEQYFGPGTRLTVT.

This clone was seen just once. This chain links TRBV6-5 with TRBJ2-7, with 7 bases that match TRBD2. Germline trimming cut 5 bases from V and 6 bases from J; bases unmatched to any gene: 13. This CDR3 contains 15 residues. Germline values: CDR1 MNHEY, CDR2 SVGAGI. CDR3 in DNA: TGTGCCAGCAGTAGGGACTACCCTGCAAACAGCGAGCAGTACTTC. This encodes CASSRDYPANSEQYF.

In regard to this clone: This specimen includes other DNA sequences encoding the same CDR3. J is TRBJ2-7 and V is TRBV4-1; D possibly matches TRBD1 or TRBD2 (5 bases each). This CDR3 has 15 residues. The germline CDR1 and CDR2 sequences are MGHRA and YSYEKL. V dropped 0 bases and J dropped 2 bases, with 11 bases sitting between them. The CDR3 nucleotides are TGCGCCAGCAGCCAAGAAGGGGACGGAACCTACGAGCAGTACTTC. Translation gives CASSQEGDGTYEQYF.

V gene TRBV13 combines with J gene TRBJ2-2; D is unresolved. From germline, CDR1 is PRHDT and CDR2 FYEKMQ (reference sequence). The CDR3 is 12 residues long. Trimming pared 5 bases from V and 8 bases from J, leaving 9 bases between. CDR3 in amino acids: CASSRRRGELFF. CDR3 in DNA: TGTGCCAGCAGCCGAAGGCGGGGGGAGCTGTTTTTT.

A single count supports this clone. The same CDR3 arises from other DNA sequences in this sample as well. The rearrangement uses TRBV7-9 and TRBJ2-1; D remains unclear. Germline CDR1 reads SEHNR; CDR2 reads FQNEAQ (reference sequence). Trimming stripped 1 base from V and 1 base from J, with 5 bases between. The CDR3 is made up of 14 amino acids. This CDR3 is CASSLVGSYNEQFF. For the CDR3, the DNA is TGTGCCAGCAGCTTAGTAGGGTCCTACAATGAGCAGTTCTTC.

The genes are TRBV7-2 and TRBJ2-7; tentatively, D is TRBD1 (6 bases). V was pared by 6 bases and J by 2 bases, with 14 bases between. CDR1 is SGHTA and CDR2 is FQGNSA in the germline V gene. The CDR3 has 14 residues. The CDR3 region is CASRDSDKPYEQYF. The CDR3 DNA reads TGTGCCAGCAGGGACAGTGATAAGCCCTACGAGCAGTACTTC. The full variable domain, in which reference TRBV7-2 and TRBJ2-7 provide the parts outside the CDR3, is GAGVSQSPSNKVTEKGKDVELRCDPISGHTALYWYRQSLGQGLEFLIYFQGNSAPDKSGLPSDRFSAERTGGSVSTLTIQRTQQEDSAVYLCASRDSDKPYEQYFGPGTRLTVT.

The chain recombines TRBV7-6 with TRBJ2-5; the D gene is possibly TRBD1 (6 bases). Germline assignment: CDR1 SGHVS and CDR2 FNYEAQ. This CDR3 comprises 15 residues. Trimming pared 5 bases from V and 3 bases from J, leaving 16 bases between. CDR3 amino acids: CASSPFSRDKETQYF. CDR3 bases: TGTGCCAGCAGCCCCTTCTCCCGGGACAAAGAGACCCAGTACTTC.

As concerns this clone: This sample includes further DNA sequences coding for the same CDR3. CDR3 sequence (DNA): TGTGCCAGCAGTTTAGGGGGAGACACTGAAGCTTTCTTT. It is translated as CASSLGGDTEAFF. This chain uses TRBV27 with TRBJ1-1; perhaps TRBD1 as D (5 bases). This CDR3 has 13 residues. Trimming shortened V by 2 bases and J by 3 bases, and 7 bases separated the two germline ends. CDR1 is MNHEY and CDR2 is SMNVEV in the germline V gene (reference sequence).

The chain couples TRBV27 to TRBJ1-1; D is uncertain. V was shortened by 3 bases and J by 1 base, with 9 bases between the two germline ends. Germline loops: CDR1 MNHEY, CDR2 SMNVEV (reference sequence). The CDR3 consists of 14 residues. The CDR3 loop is CASSFVGSNTEAFF. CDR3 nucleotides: TGTGCCAGCAGTTTTGTGGGATCGAACACTGAAGCTTTCTTT.

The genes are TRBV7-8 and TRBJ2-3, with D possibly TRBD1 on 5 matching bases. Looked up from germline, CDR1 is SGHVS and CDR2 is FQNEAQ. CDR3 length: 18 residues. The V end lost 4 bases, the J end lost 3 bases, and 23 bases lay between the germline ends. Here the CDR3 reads CASSSQNGQGILTDTQYF. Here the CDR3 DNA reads TGTGCCAGCAGCTCGCAAAATGGACAAGGGATCTTGACAGATACGCAGTATTTT.

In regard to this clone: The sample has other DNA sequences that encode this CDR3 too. CDR3 in amino acids: CASSRTSGGYEQYF. Here the CDR3 DNA reads TGTGCCAGCAGTCGGACTAGCGGGGGCTACGAGCAGTACTTC. V usage is TRBV27 and J usage is TRBJ2-7; 13 nucleotides agree with TRBD2. In germline, CDR1 is MNHEY, CDR2 SMNVEV (reference sequence). The CDR3 consists of 14 residues. J was trimmed by 3 bases and V by 5 bases; bases with no gene match: 1.

DNA for the CDR3: TGTGCCAGCAGCTTAGGACTTGATAATTCACCCCTCCACTTT. The encoded protein is CASSLGLDNSPLHF. The V and J genes are TRBV11-2 and TRBJ1-6; D not certain. The CDR3 totals 14 residues. Trimming stripped 1 base from V and 5 bases from J, with 6 bases between. CDR1 and CDR2 from the germline V gene are SGHAT and FQNNGV.

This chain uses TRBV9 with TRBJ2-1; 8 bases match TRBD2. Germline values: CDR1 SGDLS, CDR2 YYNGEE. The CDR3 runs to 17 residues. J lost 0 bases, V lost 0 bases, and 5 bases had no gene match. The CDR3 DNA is TGTGCCAGCAGCGTAGAAGCGGGGGCGAGCTCCTACAATGAGCAGTTCTTC. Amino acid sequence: CASSVEAGASSYNEQFF.

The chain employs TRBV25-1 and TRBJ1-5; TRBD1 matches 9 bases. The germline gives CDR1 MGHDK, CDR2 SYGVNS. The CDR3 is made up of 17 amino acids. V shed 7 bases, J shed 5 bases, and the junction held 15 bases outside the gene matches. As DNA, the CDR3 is TGTGCCAGCAACCCCGGGACAGGGCATGTCGTGGATCAGCCCCAGCATTTT. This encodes CASNPGTGHVVDQPQHF. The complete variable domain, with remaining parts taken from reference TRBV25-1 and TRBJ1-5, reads EADIYQTPRYLVIGTGKKITLECSQTMGHDKMYWYQQDPGMELHLIHYSYGVNSTEKGDLSSESTVSRIRTEHFPLTLESARPSHTSQYLCASNPGTGHVVDQPQHFGDGTRLSIL.

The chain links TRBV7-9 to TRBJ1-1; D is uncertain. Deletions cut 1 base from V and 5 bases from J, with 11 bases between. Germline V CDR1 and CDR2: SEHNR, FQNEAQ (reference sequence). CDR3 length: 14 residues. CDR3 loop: CASSLGEILTEAFF. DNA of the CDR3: TGTGCCAGCAGCTTAGGGGAAATCTTGACTGAAGCTTTCTTT.

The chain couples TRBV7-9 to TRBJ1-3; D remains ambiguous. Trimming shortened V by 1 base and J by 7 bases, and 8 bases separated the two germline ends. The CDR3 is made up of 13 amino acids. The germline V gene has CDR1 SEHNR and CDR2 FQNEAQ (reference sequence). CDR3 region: CASSLGFLNTIYF. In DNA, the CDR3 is TGTGCCAGCAGCTTAGGGTTTTTGAACACCATATATTTT.

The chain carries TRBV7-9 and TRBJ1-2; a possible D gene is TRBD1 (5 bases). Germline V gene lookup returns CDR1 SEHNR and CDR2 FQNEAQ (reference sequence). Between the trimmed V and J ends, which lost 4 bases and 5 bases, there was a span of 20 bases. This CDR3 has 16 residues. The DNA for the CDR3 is TGTGCCAGCAGCTCGTCGCAGGGAGCCCTTTGGTATGGCTACACCTTC. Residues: CASSSSQGALWYGYTF. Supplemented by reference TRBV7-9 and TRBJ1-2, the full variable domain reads DTGVSQNPRHKITKRGQNVTFRCDPISEHNRLYWYRQTLGQGPEFLTYFQNEAQLEKSRLLSDRFSAERPKGSFSTLEIQRTEQGDSAMYLCASSSSQGALWYGYTFGSGTRLTVV.

This CDR3 is CASTDALLNTEAFF. In nucleotides, the CDR3 is TGTGCCAGCACCGACGCCCTTTTAAACACTGAAGCTTTCTTT. The V and J genes are TRBV6-1 and TRBJ1-1, with no clear D. Germline V gene sequence: CDR1 MNHNS, CDR2 SASEGT. The CDR3 totals 14 residues. Trimming pared 7 bases from V and 2 bases from J, leaving 14 bases between.

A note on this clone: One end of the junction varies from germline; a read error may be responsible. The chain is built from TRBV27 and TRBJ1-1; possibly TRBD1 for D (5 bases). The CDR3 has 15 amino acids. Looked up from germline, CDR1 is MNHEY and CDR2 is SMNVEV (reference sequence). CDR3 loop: CANSLWGGLNTEAFF. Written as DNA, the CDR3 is TGTGCCAACAGTTTATGGGGCGGTCTGAACACTGAAGCTTTCTTT.

CDR3 nucleotide sequence: TGTGCCTGGAGTTGGACAACGGAAGATACGCAGTATTTT. It is translated as CAWSWTTEDTQYF. V gene TRBV30 combines with J gene TRBJ2-3, with a possible D match to TRBD1 (5 bases). Germline-derived CDR1 and CDR2 are GTSNPN and SVGIG (reference sequence). The ends were cut back, 2 bases at V and 5 bases at J, with 11 bases in the middle. This CDR3 region has 13 residues.

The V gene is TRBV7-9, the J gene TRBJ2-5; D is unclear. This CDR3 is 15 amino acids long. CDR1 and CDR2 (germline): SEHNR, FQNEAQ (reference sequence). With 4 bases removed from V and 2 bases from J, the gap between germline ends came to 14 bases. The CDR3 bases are TGTGCCAGCAGCTCCGAGTGGACCGGTCAAGAGACCCAGTACTTC. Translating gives CASSSEWTGQETQYF.